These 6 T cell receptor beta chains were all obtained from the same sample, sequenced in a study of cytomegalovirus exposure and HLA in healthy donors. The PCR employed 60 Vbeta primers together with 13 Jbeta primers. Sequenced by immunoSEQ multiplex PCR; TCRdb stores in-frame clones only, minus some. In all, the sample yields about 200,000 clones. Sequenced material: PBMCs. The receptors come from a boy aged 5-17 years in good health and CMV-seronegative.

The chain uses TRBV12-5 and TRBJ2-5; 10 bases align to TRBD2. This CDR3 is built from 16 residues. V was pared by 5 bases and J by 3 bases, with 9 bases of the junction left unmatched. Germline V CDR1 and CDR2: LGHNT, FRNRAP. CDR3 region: CASGPPSGGQKETQYF. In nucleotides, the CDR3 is TGTGCTAGTGGTCCCCCTAGCGGGGGCCAAAAAGAGACCCAGTACTTC.

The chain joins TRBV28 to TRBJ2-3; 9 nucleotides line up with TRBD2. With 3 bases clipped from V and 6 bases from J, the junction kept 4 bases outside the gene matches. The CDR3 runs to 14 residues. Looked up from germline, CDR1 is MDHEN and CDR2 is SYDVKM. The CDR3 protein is CASSLAGGHDTQYF. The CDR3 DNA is TGTGCCAGCAGTTTGGCGGGGGGGCACGATACGCAGTATTTT.

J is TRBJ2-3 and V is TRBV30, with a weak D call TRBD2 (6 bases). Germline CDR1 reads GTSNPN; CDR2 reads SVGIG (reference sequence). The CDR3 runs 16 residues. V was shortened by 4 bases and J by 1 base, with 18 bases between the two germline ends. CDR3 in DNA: TGTGCCTGGACTCCATGGGGGGTTGGTGGCACAGATACGCAGTATTTT. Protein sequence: CAWTPWGVGGTDTQYF.

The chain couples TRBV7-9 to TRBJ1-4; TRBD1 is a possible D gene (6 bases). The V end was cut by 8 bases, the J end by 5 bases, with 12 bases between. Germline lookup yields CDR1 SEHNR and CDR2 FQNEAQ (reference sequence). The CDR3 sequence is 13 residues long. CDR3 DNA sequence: TGTGCCAGCGGGGGCAGCCTAAATGAAAAACTGTTTTTT. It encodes CASGGSLNEKLFF.

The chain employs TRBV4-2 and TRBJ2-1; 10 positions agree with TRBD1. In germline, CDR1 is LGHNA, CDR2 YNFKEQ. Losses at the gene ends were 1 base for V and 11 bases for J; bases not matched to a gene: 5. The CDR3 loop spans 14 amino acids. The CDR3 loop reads CASSQVGQGYQQFF. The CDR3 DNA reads TGTGCCAGCAGCCAAGTGGGACAGGGGTATCAGCAGTTCTTC.

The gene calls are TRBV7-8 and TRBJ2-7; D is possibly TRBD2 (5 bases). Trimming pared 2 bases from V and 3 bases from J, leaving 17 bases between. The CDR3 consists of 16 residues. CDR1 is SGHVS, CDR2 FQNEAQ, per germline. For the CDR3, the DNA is TGTGCCAGCAGCTTACCGGGATCCTTGGGAGACTACGAGCAGTACTTC. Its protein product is CASSLPGSLGDYEQYF.